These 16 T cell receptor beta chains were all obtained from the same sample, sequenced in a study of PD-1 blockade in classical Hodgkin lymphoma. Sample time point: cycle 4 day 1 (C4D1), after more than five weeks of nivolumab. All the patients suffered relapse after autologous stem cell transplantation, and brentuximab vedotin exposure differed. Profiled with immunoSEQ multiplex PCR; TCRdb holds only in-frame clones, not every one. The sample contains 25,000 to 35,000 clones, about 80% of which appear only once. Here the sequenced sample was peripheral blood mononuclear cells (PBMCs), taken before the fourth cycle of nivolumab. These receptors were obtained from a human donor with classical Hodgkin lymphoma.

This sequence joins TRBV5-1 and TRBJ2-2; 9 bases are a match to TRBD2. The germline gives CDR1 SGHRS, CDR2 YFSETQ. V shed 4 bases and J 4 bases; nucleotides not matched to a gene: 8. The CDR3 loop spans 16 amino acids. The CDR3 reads CASSPQREVGTGELFF. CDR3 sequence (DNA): TGCGCCAGCAGCCCGCAGCGGGAGGTGGGCACCGGGGAGCTGTTTTTT. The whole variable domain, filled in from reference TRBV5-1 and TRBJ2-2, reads KAGVTQTPRYLIKTRGQQVTLSCSPISGHRSVSWYQQTPGQGLQFLFEYFSETQRNKGNFPGRFSGRQFSNSRSEMNVSTLELGDSALYLCASSPQREVGTGELFFGEGSRLTVL.

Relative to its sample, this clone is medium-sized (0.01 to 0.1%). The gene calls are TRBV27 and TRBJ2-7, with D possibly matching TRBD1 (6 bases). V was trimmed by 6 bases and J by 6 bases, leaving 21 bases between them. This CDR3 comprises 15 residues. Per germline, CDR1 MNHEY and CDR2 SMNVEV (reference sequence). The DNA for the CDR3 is TGTGCCAGCAGCCGATTGAACAGGGATGGTTTCGAGCAGTACTTC. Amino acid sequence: CASSRLNRDGFEQYF.

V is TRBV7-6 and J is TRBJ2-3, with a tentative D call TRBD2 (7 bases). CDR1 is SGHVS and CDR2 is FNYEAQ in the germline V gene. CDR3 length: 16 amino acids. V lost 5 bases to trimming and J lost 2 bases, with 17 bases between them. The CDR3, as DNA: TGTGCCAGCAGCCCGACTAGGGGGGGGCTCACAGATACGCAGTATTTT. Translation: CASSPTRGGLTDTQYF.

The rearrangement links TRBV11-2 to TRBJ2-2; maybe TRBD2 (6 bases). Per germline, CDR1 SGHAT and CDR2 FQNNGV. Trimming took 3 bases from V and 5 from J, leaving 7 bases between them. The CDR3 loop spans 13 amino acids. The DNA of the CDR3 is TGTGCCAGCAGCTTCGCGGGAACCGGGGAGCTGTTTTTT. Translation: CASSFAGTGELFF.

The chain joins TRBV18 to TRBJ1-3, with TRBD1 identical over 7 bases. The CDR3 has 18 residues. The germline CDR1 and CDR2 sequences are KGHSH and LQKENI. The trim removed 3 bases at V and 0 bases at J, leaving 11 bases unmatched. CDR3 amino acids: CASSPVKGTAFSGNTIYF. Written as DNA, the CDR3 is TGTGCCAGCTCACCCGTAAAAGGGACAGCGTTCTCTGGAAACACCATATATTTT.

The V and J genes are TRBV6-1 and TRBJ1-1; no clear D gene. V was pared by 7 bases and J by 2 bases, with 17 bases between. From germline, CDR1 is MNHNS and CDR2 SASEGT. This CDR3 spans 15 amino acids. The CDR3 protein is CASTRGQAKNTEAFF. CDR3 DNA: TGTGCCAGCACCAGAGGGCAGGCTAAAAACACTGAAGCTTTCTTT.

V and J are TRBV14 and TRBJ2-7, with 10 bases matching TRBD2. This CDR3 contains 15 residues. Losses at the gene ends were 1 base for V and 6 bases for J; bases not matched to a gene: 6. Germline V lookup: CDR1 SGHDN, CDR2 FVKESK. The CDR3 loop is CASSQVLAGVSEQYF. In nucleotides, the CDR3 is TGTGCCAGCAGCCAAGTCCTAGCGGGAGTATCCGAGCAGTACTTC.

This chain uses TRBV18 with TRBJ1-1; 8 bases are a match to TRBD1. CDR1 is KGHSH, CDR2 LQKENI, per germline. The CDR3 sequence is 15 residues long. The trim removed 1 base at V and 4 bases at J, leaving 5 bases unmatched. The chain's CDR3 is CASSPRTGRVTEAFF. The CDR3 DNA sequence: TGTGCCAGCTCACCACGGACAGGGCGGGTCACTGAAGCTTTCTTT.

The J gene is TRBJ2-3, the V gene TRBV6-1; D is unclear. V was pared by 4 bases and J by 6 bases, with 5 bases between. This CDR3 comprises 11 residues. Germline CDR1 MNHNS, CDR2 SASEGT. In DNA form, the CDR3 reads TGTGCCAGCAGTGGCCGGGATACGCAGTATTTT. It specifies CASSGRDTQYF.

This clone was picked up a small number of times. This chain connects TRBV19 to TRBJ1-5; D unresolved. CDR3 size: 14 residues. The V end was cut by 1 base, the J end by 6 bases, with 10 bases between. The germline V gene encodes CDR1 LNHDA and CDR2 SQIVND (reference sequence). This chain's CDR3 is CASSIVVGLQPQHF. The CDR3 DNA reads TGTGCCAGTAGTATAGTGGTAGGACTTCAGCCCCAGCATTTT.

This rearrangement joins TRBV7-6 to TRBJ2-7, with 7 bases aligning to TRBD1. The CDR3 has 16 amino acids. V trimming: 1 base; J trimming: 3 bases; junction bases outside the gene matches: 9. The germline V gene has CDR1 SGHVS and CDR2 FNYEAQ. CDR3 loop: CASSLGQGVAYYEQYF. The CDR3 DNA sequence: TGTGCCAGCAGCTTAGGCCAGGGGGTGGCTTACTACGAGCAGTACTTC.

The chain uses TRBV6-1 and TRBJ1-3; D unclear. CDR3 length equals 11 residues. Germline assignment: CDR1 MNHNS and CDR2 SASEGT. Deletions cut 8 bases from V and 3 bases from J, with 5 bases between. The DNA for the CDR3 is TGTGCCAGCGGTAGTGGAAACACCATATATTTT. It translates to CASGSGNTIYF.

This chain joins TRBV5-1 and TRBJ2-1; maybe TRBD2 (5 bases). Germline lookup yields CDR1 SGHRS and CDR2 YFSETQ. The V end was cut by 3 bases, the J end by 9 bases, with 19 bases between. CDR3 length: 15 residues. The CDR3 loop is CASSSGITTGSEQFF. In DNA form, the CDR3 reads TGCGCCAGCAGCTCCGGGATCACAACGGGTAGTGAGCAGTTCTTC.

The DNA of the CDR3 is TGTGCCAGCAGTAAACTAGCGGGAGCCTACAATGAGCAGTTCTTC. As protein: CASSKLAGAYNEQFF. V is TRBV6-5 and J is TRBJ2-1; 11 bases agree with TRBD2. This CDR3 region has 15 residues. Germline loops: CDR1 MNHEY, CDR2 SVGAGI. The J segment lost 2 bases and the V segment lost 5 bases, leaving 2 bases of the junction unmatched.

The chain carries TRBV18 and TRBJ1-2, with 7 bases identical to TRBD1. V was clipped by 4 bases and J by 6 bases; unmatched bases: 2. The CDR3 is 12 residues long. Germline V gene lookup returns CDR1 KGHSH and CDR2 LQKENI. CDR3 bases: TGTGCCAGCTCACGGGACAGTCATGGCTACACCTTC. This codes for CASSRDSHGYTF. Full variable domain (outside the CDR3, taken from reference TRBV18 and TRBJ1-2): NAGVMQNPRHLVRRRGQEARLRCSPMKGHSHVYWYRQLPEEGLKFMVYLQKENIIDESGMPKERFSAEFPKEGPSILRIQQVVRGDSAAYFCASSRDSHGYTFGSGTRLTVV.

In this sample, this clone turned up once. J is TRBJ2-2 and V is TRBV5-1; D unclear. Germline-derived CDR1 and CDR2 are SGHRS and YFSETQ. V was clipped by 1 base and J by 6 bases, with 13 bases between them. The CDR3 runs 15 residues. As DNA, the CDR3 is TGCGCCAGCAGCTTGAAAATAACCAACCCCGGGGAGCTGTTTTTT. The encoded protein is CASSLKITNPGELFF.